The rows below give T cell receptor beta chains drawn from one sample of a study of identical twins. In TCRdb, the 5' RACE reads were re-called with MiXCR into one record per CDR3 protein. Here the sample spans about 570,000 distinct CDR3 sequences, around 9.6% being singletons. The same sample was also studied in work on yellow fever vaccine responses in identical twins.

Sequencing was done on a sample of PBMCs. These receptors were collected from a woman aged 18-30 years in good health. The conserved cysteine and the conserved F or W are not part of the CDR3 here.

TRBV11-2	TRBJ2-1	ASTFTSGGYNEQF
TRBV5-1	TRBJ2-3	ASSRLLPSTDTQY
TRBV7-9	TRBJ2-2	ASSSSGNTGELF
TRBV25-1	TRBJ2-7	ASSETGTYEQY
TRBV7-8	TRBJ2-5	ASSLFAGSKETQY
TRBV6-6	TRBJ2-1	ASSSLGLNEQF
TRBV20-1	TRBJ2-1	SAPGTGHYNEQF
TRBV7-2	TRBJ2-1	ASSPGTKRDEQF
TRBV7-2	TRBJ2-3	ASSLVPGADTQY
TRBV5-1	TRBJ2-1	ASSLQGGEQF
TRBV3-1	TRBJ2-4	ASSQETVRMVAKNIQY
TRBV20-1	TRBJ2-7	SASGTSYEQY
TRBV5-1	TRBJ2-1	ASSSELAVANEQF
TRBV6-9	TRBJ2-3	ASSYSGPADTQY
TRBV28	TRBJ2-7	ASSSPSVIYEQY
TRBV28	TRBJ2-7	ASTGTGRHSYEQY
TRBV19	TRBJ2-5	ASTGGQTGQTQY
TRBV24-1	TRBJ2-5	ATSDFSSHQETQY
TRBV5-1	TRBJ2-2	ASSWGYRSAGELF
TRBV7-2	TRBJ2-5	ASSWAQGAGETQY
TRBV20-1	TRBJ2-7	SASGPSGPSYEQY
TRBV6-1	TRBJ2-5	ASSELGGGETQY
TRBV9	TRBJ2-3	ASSVLGSSATTDTQY
TRBV7-9	TRBJ2-1	ASSLASNRGYNEQF
TRBV29-1	TRBJ2-1	SGDQQERSVNEQF
TRBV3-1	TRBJ2-3	ASSQGIGGTDTQY
TRBV5-1	TRBJ2-3	ASSLAGTSVSTDTQY
TRBV20-1	TRBJ2-7	SARTGSTYEQY
TRBV6-5	TRBJ2-5	ASSLNQGYQETQY
TRBV20-1	TRBJ2-3	SARPRGRSGGNPDTQY
TRBV6-1	TRBJ2-3	ASSEGWGDTQY
TRBV10-3	TRBJ2-5	AISELLGTGSQETQY
TRBV30	TRBJ2-2	AWSRLYTGELF
TRBV29-1	TRBJ2-7	SVTPGQGHYEQY
TRBV12-3/TRBV12-4	TRBJ2-7	ASSLIGTGGSYEQY
TRBV7-7	TRBJ2-5	ASSSSGRERETQY
TRBV7-3	TRBJ2-1	ASSLTGSGDEQF
TRBV3-1	TRBJ2-7	ASSPFGNTYEQY
TRBV28	TRBJ2-7	ASSLGSGTSREQY
TRBV5-5	TRBJ2-5	ASSWGTVQETQY
TRBV10-3	TRBJ2-1	AIRGGQGVWQF
TRBV7-8	TRBJ2-2	ASSVRLPLLAVGELF
TRBV5-5	TRBJ1-2	ASTPRLLNYGYT
TRBV20-1	TRBJ1-2	SARDSTGGGLVSGYT
TRBV20-1	TRBJ2-7	SARDQSWEQY
TRBV20-1	TRBJ2-3	SARGLKYTDTQY
TRBV7-9	TRBJ1-6	ASSARTGRNNSPLH
TRBV9	TRBJ1-2	ASSVGTYGYT
TRBV7-9	TRBJ2-7	ASSPPTGDNEQY
TRBV20-1	TRBJ2-1	SAAGRGGFYNEQF
TRBV30	TRBJ2-3	AWSPTGIADTQY
TRBV6-5	TRBJ2-5	ASSYSNRFGQETQY
TRBV12-3/TRBV12-4	TRBJ2-6	ASTFGGAEGYSGANVLT
TRBV30	TRBJ1-5	AWRDRAHQPQH
TRBV12-3/TRBV12-4	TRBJ2-3	ASSLTPGLADTQY
TRBV20-1	TRBJ2-5	SAAGTGAETQY
TRBV6-2/TRBV6-3	TRBJ2-1	ASSYYYNEQF
TRBV7-2	TRBJ1-6	ASSRDANSPLH
TRBV2	TRBJ2-3	ASGWGTSGGATDTQY